One T cell receptor beta chain is described in this entry. Its antigen is still unknown. The study left out patients who had uncontrolled infection, other autoimmune disease, pregnancy or lactation. Orbital computed tomography, thyroid ultrasound, serum thyroxine and TRAb, and clinical symptoms together informed the diagnoses. This record comes from a study of T cells in Graves' hyperthyroidism and ophthalmopathy. Amplified TCR beta CDR3 regions derived from RNA transcripts. Primed by the HTBI set, a first-round RT-PCR was run on the TCR CDR3. MiXCR, run by TCRdb on the multiplex PCR reads, gives a single entry per CDR3 protein. Here the sample spans over 700,000 distinct CDR3 sequences, over 15% being singletons. Study-level findings and limits: Most thyroid clonotypes expanded above 0.001 appeared in blood too.

Specimen: blood. This receptor was identified in a woman between 45 and 60 years old with Graves' hyperthyroidism that later progressed to Graves' ophthalmopathy.

The CDR3 region is CASPPGGYEQYF. The DNA for the CDR3 is TGTGCCAGCCCACCCGGGGGGTACGAGCAGTACTTC. This sequence joins TRBV12-3 or TRBV12-4 and TRBJ2-7; 7 bases map to TRBD2. The CDR3 is made up of 12 amino acids. Germline trimming cut 8 bases from V and 4 bases from J; bases unmatched to any gene: 5.